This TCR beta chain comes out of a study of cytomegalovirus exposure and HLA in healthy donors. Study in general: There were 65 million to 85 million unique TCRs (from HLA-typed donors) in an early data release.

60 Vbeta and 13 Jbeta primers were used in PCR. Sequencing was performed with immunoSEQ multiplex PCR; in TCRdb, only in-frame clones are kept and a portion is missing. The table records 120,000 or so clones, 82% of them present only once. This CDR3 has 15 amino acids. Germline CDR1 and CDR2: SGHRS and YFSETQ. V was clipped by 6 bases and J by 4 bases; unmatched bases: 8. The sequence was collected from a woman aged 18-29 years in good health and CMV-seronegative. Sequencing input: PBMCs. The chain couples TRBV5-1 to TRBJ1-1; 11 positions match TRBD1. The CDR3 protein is CASTEWDRGGTEAFF. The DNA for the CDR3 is TGCGCCAGCACAGAGTGGGACAGGGGGGGCACTGAAGCTTTCTTT.